This entry concerns a single TCR beta chain. Its antigen remains unidentified. This sample was included in a study of pediatric ulcerative colitis. At the level of the study: Ulcerative colitis patients had pancolitis or left-sided colitis, with confirming histology. General observations from the study: Ulcerative colitis patients shared more blood-rectal clones than controls. No controls had the two rectal clonotypes shared by ulcerative colitis patients.

The protocol was immunoSEQ multiplex PCR, while the TCRdb copy is restricted to in-frame clones and leaves out a portion. The table lists tens of thousands of clones, over 65% of them singletons. V was shortened by 1 base and J by 3 bases, with 12 bases between the two germline ends. The CDR3 contains 16 residues. Germline values: CDR1 LGHNA, CDR2 YSLEER. The sequencing input was blood. This TCR was sampled from a boy between 10 and 17 years old with moderate ulcerative colitis. The chain combines TRBV4-3 with TRBJ2-2; the D gene is possibly TRBD2 (6 bases). The CDR3 coding sequence is TGCGCCAGCAGCCAAGGCCCGGGAGACTACACCGGGGAGCTGTTTTTT. This sequence encodes CASSQGPGDYTGELFF.